One and the same sample provided the 29 T cell receptor beta chains below, sequenced in a study of Ad26.COV2.S vaccination and SARS-CoV-2 variants (dated by TCRdb to the early 2020s). The meaning of the sample's treatment or condition label: some 20 received Ad26.COV2.S at low or high dose, single or two shots; several received placebo; per-sample allocation not given. For vaccine and placebo recipients, repertoires were sequenced using samples collected on day 63 after the first injection. The library was obtained by the immunoSEQ multiplex PCR assay. TCRdb obtained this table from immuneACCESS and retained in-frame rearrangements with V and J assigned. These tables miss some clones; where compared with another copy, unresolved V genes account for less than half of the shortfall, and the remainder is unexplained. The sample profile shows some 290,000 clones; around 84% of them were found once. Around 2% of the sample is in the top ten clones.

The material sequenced was peripheral blood, taken in a trial of Ad26.COV2.S vaccine versus placebo. These TCRs come from a person between 18 and 59 years old who received the Ad26.COV2.S COVID-19 vaccine or a placebo.

The chain uses TRBV9 and TRBJ1-1; no firm D call. The CDR3 covers 14 residues. With 4 bases removed from V and 1 base from J, the gap between germline ends came to 11 bases. Germline CDR1 reads SGDLS; CDR2 reads YYNGEE. CDR3 amino acids: CASSKYSQNTEAFF. For the CDR3, the DNA is TGTGCCAGCAGCAAATATTCCCAGAACACTGAAGCTTTCTTT.

This chain connects TRBV7-2 to TRBJ1-1; D is ambiguous. The V end lost 8 bases, the J end lost 7 bases, and 11 bases lay between the germline ends. This CDR3 has 11 amino acids. Germline V CDR1 and CDR2: SGHTA, FQGNSA. The CDR3 DNA follows: TGTGCCAGCTCCCCGGCGGGTGAAGCTTTCTTT. Translation: CASSPAGEAFF.

This sequence joins TRBV30 and TRBJ1-1; a weak D match, TRBD1 (5 bases). The CDR3 covers 14 residues. Germline V gene sequence: CDR1 GTSNPN, CDR2 SVGIG (reference sequence). Trimming left V 4 bases short and J 1 base short, with 13 bases between. DNA of the CDR3: TGTGCCTGGACCCCGGACATTGAGAACACTGAAGCTTTCTTT. Protein product: CAWTPDIENTEAFF.

The rearrangement joins TRBV2 to TRBJ1-1, with 7 nucleotides matching TRBD1. The germline V gene has CDR1 SNHLY and CDR2 FYNNEI. Trimming cost V 5 bases and J 0 bases; bases outside gene matches: 6. CDR3 size: 15 residues. This CDR3 reads CASSRQGLMNTEAFF. As DNA, the CDR3 is TGTGCCAGCAGTCGACAGGGCCTTATGAACACTGAAGCTTTCTTT.

The chain's CDR3 is CASSLVDGEAFF. CDR3 nucleotide sequence: TGTGCCAGCAGTTTAGTTGACGGTGAAGCTTTCTTT. This sequence joins TRBV12-3 or TRBV12-4 and TRBJ1-1; D unclear. This CDR3 region has 12 residues. The V end lost 1 base, the J end lost 7 bases, and 7 bases lay between the germline ends.

J is TRBJ2-2 and V is TRBV7-6, with 10 bases identical to TRBD2. This CDR3 has 15 residues. J lost 4 bases, V lost 5 bases, and 4 bases had no gene match. Germline V gene lookup returns CDR1 SGHVS and CDR2 FNYEAQ. CDR3 in amino acids: CASSLGLAVTGELFF. The CDR3 DNA sequence: TGTGCCAGCAGCCTCGGACTAGCGGTCACCGGGGAGCTGTTTTTT. The full variable domain, with the rest looked up from reference TRBV7-6 and TRBJ2-2, is GAGVSQSPRYKVTKRGQDVALRCDPISGHVSLYWYRQALGQGPEFLTYFNYEAQQDKSGLPNDRFSAERPEGSISTLTIQRTEQRDSAMYRCASSLGLAVTGELFFGEGSRLTVL.

This chain links TRBV5-1 with TRBJ1-4, with D perhaps matching TRBD1 (6 bases). The germline V gene encodes CDR1 SGHRS and CDR2 YFSETQ. V was trimmed by 3 bases and J by 1 base, leaving 16 bases between them. The CDR3 is 17 amino acids. The chain's CDR3 is CASSSMGALGTNEKLFF. CDR3 nucleotide sequence: TGCGCCAGCAGCTCTATGGGGGCTTTGGGAACTAATGAAAAACTGTTTTTT.

The V gene is TRBV5-5, the J gene TRBJ1-1, with a tentative D call TRBD1 (6 bases). From germline, CDR1 is SGHKS and CDR2 YYEKEE (reference sequence). The CDR3 contains 15 residues. The germline V and J ends were trimmed by 1 base and 0 bases, with 10 bases remaining between them. The CDR3 loop is CASSLSDRMNTEAFF. The CDR3 DNA sequence: TGTGCCAGCAGCTTGTCGGACAGAATGAACACTGAAGCTTTCTTT.

The chain joins TRBV30 to TRBJ1-2; D gene uncertain. V lost 1 base and J 8 bases, leaving 14 bases between the germline ends. CDR3 size: 13 residues. From germline, CDR1 is GTSNPN and CDR2 SVGIG (reference sequence). The CDR3 region has the DNA TGTGCCTGGAGTGCCGACCGGGATGGGGGCTACACCTTC. It encodes CAWSADRDGGYTF. Based on the CDR3 plus reference TRBV30 and TRBJ1-2, the full variable domain is SQTIHQWPATLVQPVGSPLSLECTVEGTSNPNLYWYRQAAGRGLQLLFYSVGIGQISSEVPQNLSASRPQDRQFILSSKKLLLSDSGFYLCAWSADRDGGYTFGSGTRLTVV.

The rearrangement uses TRBV30 and TRBJ1-4; D not certain. Looked up from germline, CDR1 is GTSNPN and CDR2 is SVGIG (reference sequence). The CDR3 is made up of 12 amino acids. With 1 base removed from V and 7 bases from J, the gap between germline ends came to 7 bases. The CDR3 here is CAWSDRGEKLFF. CDR3 DNA: TGTGCCTGGAGTGATAGAGGTGAAAAACTGTTTTTT.

The sample holds one count of this clone. This chain uses TRBV7-2 with TRBJ1-6; 10 nucleotides agree with TRBD1. The V gene's germline CDR1 is SGHTA and CDR2 FQGNSA. The CDR3 spans 15 residues. With V trimmed by 10 bases and J by 7 bases, 10 bases remained unmatched. This CDR3 reads CATQDRGYGNSPLHF. The CDR3 region has the DNA TGTGCCACCCAGGACAGGGGGTATGGGAATTCACCCCTCCACTTT.

The V call is TRBV18, the J call TRBJ1-4; D unresolved. CDR1 KGHSH and CDR2 LQKENI come from the germline V gene. This CDR3 spans 14 amino acids. Between the trimmed V and J ends, which lost 0 bases and 8 bases, there was a span of 10 bases. The CDR3 DNA reads TGTGCCAGCTCACCACCCAGTCCCGGGGAAAAACTGTTTTTT. Translation gives CASSPPSPGEKLFF.

This chain links TRBV14 with TRBJ1-6; D remains ambiguous. CDR3 size: 13 residues. The V gene lost 1 base and the J gene lost 8 bases, with 6 bases spanning the gap. The germline V gene has CDR1 SGHDN and CDR2 FVKESK. CDR3 nucleotide sequence: TGTGCCAGCAGCCAAGGATTCGATTCACCCCTCCACTTT. This translates into CASSQGFDSPLHF.

The chain is built from TRBV2 and TRBJ1-2; no firm D call. Germline CDR1 reads SNHLY; CDR2 reads FYNNEI. V lost 5 bases and J 4 bases, leaving 8 bases between the germline ends. The CDR3 length is 12 residues. The CDR3 loop reads CASSPGSYGYTF. As DNA, the CDR3 is TGTGCCAGCAGTCCCGGGAGCTATGGCTACACCTTC. Drawing the rest from reference TRBV2 and TRBJ1-2, the complete variable domain is EPEVTQTPSHQVTQMGQEVILRCVPISNHLYFYWYRQILGQKVEFLVSFYNNEISEKSEIFDDQFSVERPDGSNFTLKIRSTKLEDSAMYFCASSPGSYGYTFGSGTRLTVV.

This rearrangement joins TRBV29-1 to TRBJ1-3; D call uncertain. The CDR3 extends over 14 amino acids. Trimming shortened V by 3 bases and J by 0 bases, and 9 bases separated the two germline ends. Germline assignment: CDR1 SQVTM and CDR2 ANQGSEA. The CDR3 protein is CSVDSHGSGNTIYF. CDR3 in DNA: TGCAGCGTTGATAGTCACGGCTCTGGAAACACCATATATTTT.

The genes are TRBV6-1 and TRBJ2-3, with 9 nucleotides matching TRBD1. The V gene end was trimmed by 4 bases and the J gene end by 2 bases; junction bases not matched to a gene: 7. Germline V CDR1 and CDR2: MNHNS, SASEGT. The CDR3 totals 16 residues. The CDR3 DNA reads as TGTGCCAGCAGTGGAAGGGGGACAGGGCCCACAGATACGCAGTATTTT. Encoded protein: CASSGRGTGPTDTQYF.

V usage is TRBV6-5 and J usage is TRBJ1-3; 10 nucleotides line up with TRBD1. Germline values: CDR1 MNHEY, CDR2 SVGAGI. The CDR3 covers 16 residues. V trimming: 4 bases; J trimming: 8 bases; junction bases outside the gene matches: 11. CDR3 amino acids: CASSSPADRGGHTIYF. In DNA, the CDR3 is TGTGCCAGCAGTTCCCCGGCGGACAGGGGGGGACACACCATATATTTT.

This chain joins TRBV7-9 and TRBJ1-2; 11 positions agree with TRBD1. The V and J ends lost 4 bases and 8 bases, in that order; junction bases with no gene match: 15. Germline CDR1 reads SEHNR; CDR2 reads FQNEAQ (reference sequence). The CDR3 runs 17 residues. The CDR3 sequence: CASSSPPGPGQGVGYTF. The CDR3 nucleotides read TGTGCCAGCAGCTCACCCCCGGGGCCGGGACAGGGGGTCGGCTACACCTTC.

This clone was picked up one time. The V and J genes are TRBV5-6 and TRBJ1-2; 10 bases are shared with TRBD1. This CDR3 contains 16 residues. Trimming removed 1 base from V and 8 bases from J; junction bases left unmatched: 11. Germline V CDR1 and CDR2: SGHDT, YYEEEE. CDR3 coding DNA: TGTGCCAGCAGCTTGAGGACAGGGGGAGGTGAAGGAGGCTACACCTTC. Translation: CASSLRTGGGEGGYTF.

J is TRBJ2-2 and V is TRBV2; 8 positions agree with TRBD2. The junction had 3 bases not matched to a gene; V was cut back by 4 bases and J by 5 bases. This CDR3 comprises 14 residues. Germline CDR1 is SNHLY and CDR2 is FYNNEI. CDR3 in DNA: TGTGCCAGCAGTGCGGAGCGGGGGACCGGGGAGCTGTTTTTT. Its translation: CASSAERGTGELFF.

The chain uses TRBV14 and TRBJ1-2, with D tentatively TRBD1 (6 bases). The CDR3 totals 13 residues. The germline V and J ends were trimmed by 4 bases and 7 bases, with 13 bases remaining between them. Germline CDR1 and CDR2: SGHDN and FVKESK. CDR3 sequence: CASSLNQGIGYTF. In DNA form, the CDR3 reads TGTGCCAGCAGCCTCAATCAGGGGATTGGCTACACCTTC.

The genes are TRBV9 and TRBJ1-6, with D possibly TRBD1 on 6 matching bases. Trimming shortened V by 0 bases and J by 9 bases, and 13 bases separated the two germline ends. CDR1 is SGDLS and CDR2 is YYNGEE in the germline V gene. The CDR3 spans 15 residues. As DNA, the CDR3 is TGTGCCAGCAGCGTAGAAGGGGGGCCAAGTTCACCCCTCCACTTT. It yields the protein CASSVEGGPSSPLHF.

The V gene is TRBV11-2, the J gene TRBJ2-3; TRBD2 matches at 15 bases. CDR3 length: 17 residues. V was clipped by 6 bases and J by 2 bases; unmatched bases: 6. Looked up from germline, CDR1 is SGHAT and CDR2 is FQNNGV. CDR3 DNA: TGTGCCAGCAGAACCGGACTAGCGGGGGGGAACACAGATACGCAGTATTTT. Protein product: CASRTGLAGGNTDTQYF.

This chain uses TRBV9 with TRBJ2-1; D unclear. Germline V gene data show CDR1 as SGDLS and CDR2 as YYNGEE. V gave up 0 bases and J gave up 6 bases, with 7 bases separating them. CDR3 length equals 13 residues. The CDR3 region has the DNA TGTGCCAGCAGCGTAGCCGGGTCCAATGAGCAGTTCTTC. Protein product: CASSVAGSNEQFF.

The chain carries TRBV19 and TRBJ2-3; tentative D call: TRBD1 (6 bases). Germline lookup yields CDR1 LNHDA and CDR2 SQIVND (reference sequence). This CDR3 spans 13 amino acids. V was shortened by 7 bases and J by 8 bases, with 16 bases between the two germline ends. The DNA for the CDR3 is TGTGCCAGTATCGGACAGTCCACGGGTACGCAGTATTTT. Amino acids: CASIGQSTGTQYF.

This chain uses TRBV4-3 with TRBJ2-7; D not resolved. The germline CDR1 and CDR2 sequences are LGHNA and YSLEER. The V end was cut by 1 base, the J end by 2 bases, with 9 bases between. The CDR3 has 14 amino acids. CDR3 loop: CASSQVSGTYEQYF. The CDR3 DNA sequence: TGCGCCAGCAGCCAAGTTTCCGGAACCTACGAGCAGTACTTC.

CDR3 amino acids: CASSLASRQGEAFF. The CDR3 bases are TGTGCCAGCAGCTTAGCTTCGAGGCAGGGGGAAGCTTTCTTT. This chain uses TRBV7-2 with TRBJ1-1, with a possible D match to TRBD1 (6 bases). Germline V gene lookup returns CDR1 SGHTA and CDR2 FQGNSA. V was trimmed by 0 bases and J by 8 bases, leaving 13 bases between them. The CDR3 totals 14 residues. The full variable domain, its missing parts supplied by reference TRBV7-2 and TRBJ1-1, is GAGVSQSPSNKVTEKGKDVELRCDPISGHTALYWYRQSLGQGLEFLIYFQGNSAPDKSGLPSDRFSAERTGGSVSTLTIQRTQQEDSAVYLCASSLASRQGEAFFGQGTRLTVV.

The V and J genes are TRBV3-1 (or the pseudogene TRBV3-2) and TRBJ1-6; D gene uncertain. Germline assignment: CDR1 LGHDT and CDR2 YNNKEL (reference sequence). The CDR3 loop spans 12 amino acids. V was pared by 4 bases and J by 7 bases, with 5 bases between. CDR3 sequence (DNA): TGTGCCAGCAGCCTTGCAAATTCACCCCTCCACTTT. It encodes CASSLANSPLHF.

This clone was seen at least ten times. Other DNA sequences in this sample translate to the same CDR3. The chain joins TRBV27 to TRBJ1-1, with a tentative D call TRBD1 (6 bases). This CDR3 is built from 15 residues. V lost 0 bases, J lost 2 bases, and 10 bases lay in between. Germline-derived CDR1 and CDR2 are MNHEY and SMNVEV (reference sequence). CDR3 protein: CASSLSGGGNTEAFF. CDR3 in DNA: TGTGCCAGCAGTTTATCAGGAGGGGGAAACACTGAAGCTTTCTTT.